The rows below give T cell receptor beta chains drawn from one sample of a study of cytomegalovirus exposure and HLA in healthy donors. Method: immunoSEQ multiplex PCR; TCRdb's copy keeps in-frame clones and lacks some. The sample carries 90,000 or so clones, 85% recorded once. Sequenced sample: PBMCs. The receptors shown here come from a man between 18 and 35 years old in good health and CMV-seropositive. CDR3s include the opening cysteine and the closing phenylalanine or tryptophan. The D gene is left open where the match is weak. Clone size is shown for a subset of rows, as once, few, many or a class of expanded clone.

V	J	D	size	DNA	CDR3
TRBV29-1	TRBJ2-3	TRBD1	.	TGCAGCGCCCCGAACAGGGGTATCGATACGCAGTATTTT	CSAPNRGIDTQYF
TRBV7-8	TRBJ1-2	.	.	TGTGCCAGCAGCTCCGAAATCGAGTATGGCTACACCTTC	CASSSEIEYGYTF
TRBV29-1	TRBJ1-3	.	.	TGCAGCGTTGAAGATGACAGGCAAGTCTCTGGAAACACCATATATTTT	CSVEDDRQVSGNTIYF
TRBV7-6	TRBJ2-2	.	.	TGTGCCAGCAGCCTCGGGACCGGGGAGCTGTTTTTT	CASSLGTGELFF
TRBV6-1	TRBJ2-2	.	few	TGTGCCAGCAGTGAAGCGGTAGCGGACTCGACCGGGGAGCTGTTTTTT	CASSEAVADSTGELFF
TRBV6-1	TRBJ1-5	.	.	TGTGCCAGCAGTGAATCGGAGCAGCCCCAGCATTTT	CASSESEQPQHF
TRBV27	TRBJ2-2	.	once	TGTGCCAGCAGTTGGGACAAGAACACCGGGGAGCTGTTTTTT	CASSWDKNTGELFF
TRBV28	TRBJ2-1	.	.	TGTGCCAGCAGTTTTCCAGGGATCTACAATGAGCAGTTCTTC	CASSFPGIYNEQFF
TRBV11-3	TRBJ2-3	.	.	TGTGCCAGCAGCTTGGGGGCAGGGTTACTAATAGATACGCAGTATTTT	CASSLGAGLLIDTQYF
TRBV4-1	TRBJ1-3	.	.	TGCGCCAGCAGCCAAGATCGAGGGTCTGGAAACACCATATATTTT	CASSQDRGSGNTIYF
TRBV28	TRBJ2-2	.	.	TGTGCCAGCATTGGGTTAGCCCTAAACGCCGGGGAGCTGTTTTTT	CASIGLALNAGELFF
TRBV5-4	TRBJ1-2	.	.	TGTGCCAGCAGACCAGGGTCTCGGGACTATGGCTACACCTTC	CASRPGSRDYGYTF
TRBV7-8	TRBJ2-2	.	.	TGTGCCAGCAGCCCCCGTAGTCGTTCTACCGGGGAGCTGTTTTTT	CASSPRSRSTGELFF
TRBV28	TRBJ2-2	.	.	TGTGCCAGCAGTCCCCTCCTACTCCGGGAGCTGTTTTTT	CASSPLLLRELFF
TRBV19	TRBJ2-2	.	.	TGTGCCAGTAGTACCCGGACTACTTACACCGGGGAGCTGTTTTTT	CASSTRTTYTGELFF
TRBV7-9	TRBJ2-5	.	.	TGTGCCAGCAGCTTGGGGGCAGGGGAAGAGACCCAGTACTTC	CASSLGAGEETQYF
TRBV5-6	TRBJ1-4	.	medium-sized	TGTGCCAGCAGCGATACTCGACGGGATAATGAAAAACTGTTTTTT	CASSDTRRDNEKLFF